The 8 T cell receptor beta chains listed next were all sequenced from one sample in a study of T cell responses to AZD1222 COVID-19 vaccine. Produced via immunoSEQ multiplex PCR; TCRdb's table is partial and in-frame only. Counted here are around 180,000 clones, 88% occurring once; the ten biggest clones make up about 24%. The specimen comprised peripheral blood, sampled 28 days after the second AZD1222 dose. The origin of the receptors is an adult who received the AZD1222 COVID-19 vaccine.

To note about this clone: Different DNA sequences within this sample yield the same CDR3. The V gene is TRBV18, the J gene TRBJ1-1; D is perhaps TRBD1 (5 bases). CDR3 size: 15 residues. CDR1 and CDR2 (germline): KGHSH, LQKENI. V lost 0 bases and J lost 1, with 9 bases in between. The CDR3 DNA reads as TGTGCCAGCTCACCACCGCAGGGTAGGAACACTGAAGCTTTCTTT. Residues: CASSPPQGRNTEAFF.

The chain carries TRBV28 and TRBJ2-7; D is ambiguous. This CDR3 is 12 amino acids long. Trimming pared 1 base from V and 6 bases from J, leaving 7 bases between. Germline lookup yields CDR1 MDHEN and CDR2 SYDVKM. The CDR3 bases are TGTGCCAGCAGTTTATTGGACGCCGAGCAGTACTTC. It codes for CASSLLDAEQYF.

The J gene is TRBJ2-7, the V gene TRBV6-2 or TRBV6-3; the D is unclear. The V and J ends lost 0 bases and 3 bases respectively, with 15 bases between them. CDR3 size: 16 residues. CDR1 and CDR2 from the germline V gene are MNHEY and SVGEGT. The CDR3 sequence: CASSYSVLQQLYEQYF. CDR3 DNA: TGTGCCAGCAGTTACTCGGTTCTGCAACAGCTCTACGAGCAGTACTTC.

This clone was seen just once. Other DNA sequences from this sample encode an identical CDR3 as well. The gene calls are TRBV7-9 and TRBJ2-3; D unresolved. Germline V CDR1 and CDR2: SEHNR, FQNEAQ (reference sequence). Trimming pared 3 bases from V and 4 bases from J, leaving 5 bases between. CDR3 length: 12 residues. The CDR3 nucleotides are TGTGCCAGCAGCTTTCGCGCAGATACGCAGTATTTT. It specifies CASSFRADTQYF.

On this clone: Relative to the germline gene, one junction end is altered; a read error may explain this. This CDR3 reads CASSLAASDAQYF. The CDR3 region has the DNA TGCGCCAGCAGCTTGGCGGCCTCAGATGCGCAGTATTTT. The chain employs TRBV5-1 and TRBJ2-3; D is undetermined. CDR3 length: 13 amino acids. The germline CDR1 and CDR2 sequences are SGHRS and YFSETQ. The whole variable domain, filled in from reference TRBV5-1 and TRBJ2-3, reads KAGVTQTPRYLIKTRGQQVTLSCSPISGHRSVSWYQQTPGQGLQFLFEYFSETQRNKGNFPGRFSGRQFSNSRSEMNVSTLELGDSALYLCASSLAASDAQYFGPGTRLTVL.

The rearrangement joins TRBV3-1 (or the pseudogene TRBV3-2) to TRBJ2-3, with D possibly TRBD1 on 6 matching bases. Looked up from germline, CDR1 is LGHDT and CDR2 is YNNKEL (reference sequence). Trimming removed 1 base at V and 2 bases at J, with 7 bases between. The CDR3 contains 14 residues. In nucleotides, the CDR3 is TGTGCCAGCAGCCAAGGGGGGCCCACAGATACGCAGTATTTT. Its translation is CASSQGGPTDTQYF.

The chain has TRBV13 and TRBJ2-1; possibly TRBD2 for D (5 bases). The V gene lost 5 bases and the J gene lost 5 bases, with 16 bases spanning the gap. Germline V gene data show CDR1 as PRHDT and CDR2 as FYEKMQ (reference sequence). The CDR3 is 15 residues long. CDR3 region: CASSPDGGSHNEQFF. In DNA form, the CDR3 reads TGTGCCAGCAGCCCAGACGGCGGGTCCCACAATGAGCAGTTCTTC.

CDR3 sequence: CASSQPGGGGYEQYF. The CDR3 DNA is TGTGCCAGCAGCCAACCTGGCGGGGGGGGATACGAGCAGTACTTC. The chain couples TRBV3-1 (or the pseudogene TRBV3-2) to TRBJ2-7; 9 nucleotides line up with TRBD2. V lost 2 bases to trimming and J lost 4 bases; unmatched junction nucleotides: 6. The germline V gene encodes CDR1 LGHDT and CDR2 YNNKEL (reference sequence). This CDR3 is built from 15 residues.